These T cell receptor beta chains were read from a single sample in a study of blood T cell repertoires in COVID-19. Repertoires were generated with immunoSEQ multiplex PCR, while TCRdb's copy carries only in-frame clones and drops some. Among roughly 330,000 clones, about 89% were seen once, and the ten largest hold 5% to 7%. The material sequenced was peripheral blood. These receptors all stem from a man in his late teens or twenties who had recovered from COVID-19. CDR3s include the opening cysteine and the closing phenylalanine or tryptophan. A D gene is named only where the DNA matches it firmly. Expanded clones are given a class, and other clones once, few, many or no size at all.

D: -
J: TRBJ2-1
V: TRBV6-4
size: -
DNA: TGTGCCAGCAGTGAATTGGGCAGGGTCGTCGATGAGCAGTTCTTC
CDR3: CASSELGRVVDEQFF

D: TRBD1
J: TRBJ1-1
V: TRBV10-3
size: -
DNA: TGTGCCATCAGTGAGCTACAGGGGAGTGGGACTGAAGCTTTCTTT
CDR3: CAISELQGSGTEAFF

D: -
J: TRBJ2-7
V: TRBV11-2
size: -
DNA: TGTGCCAGCAGCTCCAAATCGGGGGTCTACGAGCAGTACTTC
CDR3: CASSSKSGVYEQYF

D: TRBD1
J: TRBJ1-1
V: TRBV5-1
size: -
DNA: TGCGCCAGCAGCTTGGTAACAGGGGCCTTGAACACTGAAGCTTTCTTT
CDR3: CASSLVTGALNTEAFF

D: TRBD2
J: TRBJ2-5
V: TRBV18
size: -
DNA: TGTGCCAGCTCACAACTAGCGGGCCAAGAGACCCAGTACTTC
CDR3: CASSQLAGQETQYF

D: -
J: TRBJ1-1
V: TRBV2
size: -
DNA: TGTGCCAGCAGTTCGGACGGGGAAGAAGCTTTCTTT
CDR3: CASSSDGEEAFF

D: TRBD1
J: TRBJ2-7
V: TRBV4-3
size: -
DNA: TGCGCCAGCAGCCAAGATTGGGGTGGACAGGGTTTCTACGAGCAGTACTTC
CDR3: CASSQDWGGQGFYEQYF

D: -
J: TRBJ1-2
V: TRBV20-1
size: once
DNA: TGCAGTGCTTCAGGTGGAAGTGGCTACACCTTC
CDR3: CSASGGSGYTF

D: -
J: TRBJ2-3
V: TRBV7-9
size: -
DNA: TGTGCCAGCAGCTCCCTTATCACAGATACGCAGTATTTT
CDR3: CASSSLITDTQYF

D: -
J: TRBJ1-2
V: TRBV9
size: -
DNA: TGTGCCAGCAGCCTTGGGGGGACGGCCTGGAATGGCTACACCTTC
CDR3: CASSLGGTAWNGYTF

D: -
J: TRBJ1-1
V: TRBV19
size: -
DNA: TGTGCCAGTAGTCCCCTGCTTCGTACAGGGATGAACACTGAAGCTTTCTTT
CDR3: CASSPLLRTGMNTEAFF

D: TRBD1
J: TRBJ2-2
V: TRBV9
size: -
DNA: TGTGCCAGCAGCGGTCCCGGGACAGGGGCGAACACCGGGGAGCTGTTTTTT
CDR3: CASSGPGTGANTGELFF

D: -
J: TRBJ2-6
V: TRBV4-3
size: -
DNA: TGCGCCAGCAGCCCCTCCGGAGGGTCTGGGGCCAACGTCCTGACTTTC
CDR3: CASSPSGGSGANVLTF

D: -
J: TRBJ1-5
V: TRBV7-2
size: -
DNA: TGTGCCAGCAGCTTAGTCGGACTAGCAAATCAGCCCCAGCATTTT
CDR3: CASSLVGLANQPQHF

D: TRBD1
J: TRBJ2-7
V: TRBV27
size: -
DNA: TGTGCCAGCAGCCCCGAGGGGGCCACCTACGAGCAGTACTTC
CDR3: CASSPEGATYEQYF

D: -
J: TRBJ2-5
V: TRBV21-1
size: -
DNA: TGTGCCAGCTTAACAGGGATAGCCCAGTACTTC
CDR3: CASLTGIAQYF

D: TRBD2
J: TRBJ2-1
V: TRBV7-2
size: -
DNA: TGTGCCAGCAACGGGGGCGGGGGGCCCTCCTCGTTCTTC
CDR3: CASNGGGGPSSFF

D: -
J: TRBJ1-1
V: TRBV9
size: -
DNA: TGTGCCAGCAGCGTAGATTCTCACACTGAAGCTTTCTTT
CDR3: CASSVDSHTEAFF

D: -
J: TRBJ2-7
V: TRBV9
size: many
DNA: TGTGCCAGCAGCGTAGAGGGGAACCCTACGAATGAGCAGTACTTC
CDR3: CASSVEGNPTNEQYF

D: -
J: TRBJ1-2
V: TRBV7-3
size: -
DNA: TGTGCCAGCAGCTTAACGGGCGGGGGAGACTATGGCTACACCTTC
CDR3: CASSLTGGGDYGYTF

D: -
J: TRBJ1-2
V: TRBV7-2
size: -
DNA: TGTGCCAGCAGCTTAGGCGCACAGATTATAGCTAACTATGGCTACACCTTC
CDR3: CASSLGAQIIANYGYTF

D: -
J: TRBJ2-1
V: TRBV4-3
size: -
DNA: TGCGCCAGCAGCCAAGGGGCGATTGGACAGTGGTACAATGAGCAGTTCTTC
CDR3: CASSQGAIGQWYNEQFF

D: -
J: TRBJ1-1
V: TRBV7-9
size: -
DNA: TGTGCCAGCAGCTTAGGCAACTCGGGGGGCACTGAAGCTTTCTTT
CDR3: CASSLGNSGGTEAFF

D: TRBD2
J: TRBJ2-3
V: TRBV27
size: -
DNA: TGTGCCAGCTCGGGACTAGCGGGGAACACAGATACGCAGTATTTT
CDR3: CASSGLAGNTDTQYF

D: TRBD1
J: TRBJ1-2
V: TRBV2
size: -
DNA: TGTGCCACCTCTACCGGACAGGTTGGATATGGCTACACCTTC
CDR3: CATSTGQVGYGYTF

D: -
J: TRBJ1-1
V: TRBV12-3/TRBV12-4
size: -
DNA: TGTGCCAGCACCATCATGAACACTGAAGCTTTCTTT
CDR3: CASTIMNTEAFF

D: -
J: TRBJ1-1
V: TRBV21-1
size: -
DNA: TGTGCCAGCAGCAAGCCACAATACATGAACACTGAAGCTTTCTTT
CDR3: CASSKPQYMNTEAFF

D: TRBD1
J: TRBJ1-2
V: TRBV19
size: -
DNA: TGTGCCAGTAGTACAACCGGGACAGGACACAATGTTAACTATGGCTACACCTTC
CDR3: CASSTTGTGHNVNYGYTF

D: -
J: TRBJ2-7
V: TRBV28
size: -
DNA: TGTGCCAGCAGTTTAGTATTCTACGAGCAGTACTTC
CDR3: CASSLVFYEQYF

D: -
J: TRBJ1-4
V: TRBV4-3
size: -
DNA: TGCGCCAGCAGCCAAGAGAGTCGGGTTGAAAAACTGTTTTTT
CDR3: CASSQESRVEKLFF

D: TRBD2
J: TRBJ2-7
V: TRBV27
size: -
DNA: TGTGCCACCGGGGGATGGGCGGGAGAGTACTTC
CDR3: CATGGWAGEYF

D: TRBD1
J: TRBJ2-7
V: TRBV19
size: -
DNA: TGTGCCAGTAGTCTAGGGACAGCCTACGAGCAGTACTTC
CDR3: CASSLGTAYEQYF

D: TRBD1
J: TRBJ1-2
V: TRBV19
size: -
DNA: TGTGCCAGTAGTTTTCTAGACAGGGCTGGGGTGGACTATGGCTACACCTTC
CDR3: CASSFLDRAGVDYGYTF

D: TRBD2
J: TRBJ2-7
V: TRBV18
size: -
DNA: TGTGCCAGCTCACCACCGTCTAGCGGGGGGAACTACGAGCAGTACTTC
CDR3: CASSPPSSGGNYEQYF

D: TRBD2
J: TRBJ2-3
V: TRBV9
size: -
DNA: TGTGCCAGCAGCCTCAGACTAGCGGGAGGGTGGGATACGCAGTATTTT
CDR3: CASSLRLAGGWDTQYF

D: -
J: TRBJ1-1
V: TRBV11-2
size: -
DNA: TGTGCCAGCAGCTTCGAGCGGGGGACTGAAGCTTTCTTT
CDR3: CASSFERGTEAFF

D: TRBD1
J: TRBJ2-7
V: TRBV18
size: -
DNA: TGTGCCAGCTCACCAAAAACAGGGGGCTCAAGGTCCTACGAGCAGTACTTC
CDR3: CASSPKTGGSRSYEQYF

D: TRBD2
J: TRBJ2-3
V: TRBV6-5
size: -
DNA: TGTGCCAGCAAGGCGGTAGCGGGGATCACAGATACGCAGTATTTT
CDR3: CASKAVAGITDTQYF

D: -
J: TRBJ1-1
V: TRBV6-5
size: -
DNA: TGTGCCAGCAGTTACTCGCGGGGCTCGGGAACTGAAGCTTTCTTT
CDR3: CASSYSRGSGTEAFF

D: -
J: TRBJ1-1
V: TRBV6-1
size: -
DNA: TGTGCCAGCAGTGAACGTATCGAGGAGGCTTTCTTT
CDR3: CASSERIEEAFF